This TCR beta chain was documented in a study of molecular identifiers for immune sequencing clone quantification. Sorting was used to obtain naive CD8 T cells (CD8+CD4-CCR7+CD45RA+). This clonotype appeared many times. With 2 bases removed from V and 6 bases from J, the gap between germline ends came to 10 bases. CDR1 is SEHNR and CDR2 is FQNEAQ in the germline V gene (reference sequence). The CDR3 runs to 14 residues. One entry per CDR3 protein, called by TCRdb with MiXCR from the PCR reads. The sample carries nearly 650,000 distinct CDR3 sequences, 25% recorded once. Sequenced: naive CD8+ T cells from blood, with Jurkat cell RNA spiked in. Subset here: FACS-sorted CD8+CD4-CCR7+CD45RA+ naive T cells. V and J are TRBV7-9 and TRBJ1-4; D is uncertain. This clonotype originated in a human donor in good health. Some libraries in this study had Jurkat cell RNA spiked in. This chain's CDR3 is CASSLYTVDEKLFF. The CDR3 nucleotides read TGTGCCAGCAGCTTATACACAGTGGATGAAAAACTGTTTTTT.